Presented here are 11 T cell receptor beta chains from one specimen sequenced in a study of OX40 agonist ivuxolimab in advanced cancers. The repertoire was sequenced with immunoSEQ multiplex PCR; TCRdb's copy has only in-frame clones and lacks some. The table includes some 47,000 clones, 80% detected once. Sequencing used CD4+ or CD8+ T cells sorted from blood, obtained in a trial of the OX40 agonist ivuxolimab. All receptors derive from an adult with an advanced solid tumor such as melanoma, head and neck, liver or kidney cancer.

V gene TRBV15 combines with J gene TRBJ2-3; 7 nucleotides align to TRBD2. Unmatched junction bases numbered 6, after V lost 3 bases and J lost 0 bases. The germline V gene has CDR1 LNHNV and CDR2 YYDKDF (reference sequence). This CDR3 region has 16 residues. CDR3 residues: CATSSTREDSTDTQYF. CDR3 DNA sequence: TGTGCCACCAGCAGTACCCGGGAGGACAGCACAGATACGCAGTATTTT.

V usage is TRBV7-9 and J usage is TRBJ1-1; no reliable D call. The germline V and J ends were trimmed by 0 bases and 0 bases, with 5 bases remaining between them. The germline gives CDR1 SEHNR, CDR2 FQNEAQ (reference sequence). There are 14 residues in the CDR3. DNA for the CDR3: TGTGCCAGCAGCTTAGCTTTTATGAACACTGAAGCTTTCTTT. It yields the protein CASSLAFMNTEAFF.

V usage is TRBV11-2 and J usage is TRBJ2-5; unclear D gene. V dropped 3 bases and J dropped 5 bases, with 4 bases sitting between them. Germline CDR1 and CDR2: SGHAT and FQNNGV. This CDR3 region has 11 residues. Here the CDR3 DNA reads TGTGCCAGCAGCTTGTTGGAGACCCAGTACTTC. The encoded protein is CASSLLETQYF.

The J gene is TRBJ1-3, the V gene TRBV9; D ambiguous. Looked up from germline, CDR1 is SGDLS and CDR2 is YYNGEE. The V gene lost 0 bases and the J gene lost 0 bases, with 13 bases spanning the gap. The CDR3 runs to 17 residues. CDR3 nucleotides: TGTGCCAGCAGCGTAGCGGGCTCCACCCTCTCTGGAAACACCATATATTTT. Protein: CASSVAGSTLSGNTIYF.

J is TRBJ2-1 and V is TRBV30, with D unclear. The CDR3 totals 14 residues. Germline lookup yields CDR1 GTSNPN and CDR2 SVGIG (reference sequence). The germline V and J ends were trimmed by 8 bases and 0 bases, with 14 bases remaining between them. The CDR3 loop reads CAADDSSSYNEQFF. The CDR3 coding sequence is TGTGCCGCTGATGACTCGAGCTCCTACAATGAGCAGTTCTTC.

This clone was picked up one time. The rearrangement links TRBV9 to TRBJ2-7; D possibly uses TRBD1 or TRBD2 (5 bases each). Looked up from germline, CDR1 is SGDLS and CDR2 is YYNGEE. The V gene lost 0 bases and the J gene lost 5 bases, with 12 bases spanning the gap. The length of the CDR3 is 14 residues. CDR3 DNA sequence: TGTGCCAGCAGCGTAGTTATCGGGGACCACGAGCAGTACTTC. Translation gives CASSVVIGDHEQYF. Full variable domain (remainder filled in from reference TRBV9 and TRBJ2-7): DSGVTQTPKHLITATGQRVTLRCSPRSGDLSVYWYQQSLDQGLQFLIQYYNGEERAKGNILERFSAQQFPDLHSELNLSSLELGDSALYFCASSVVIGDHEQYFGPGTRLTVT.

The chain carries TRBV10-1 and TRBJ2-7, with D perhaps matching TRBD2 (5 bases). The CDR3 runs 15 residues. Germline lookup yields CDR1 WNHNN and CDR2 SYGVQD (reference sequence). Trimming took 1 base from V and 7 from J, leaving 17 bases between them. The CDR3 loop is CASSEYRAGIREQYF. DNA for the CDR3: TGCGCCAGCAGTGAGTATCGGGCGGGCATCCGGGAGCAGTACTTC.

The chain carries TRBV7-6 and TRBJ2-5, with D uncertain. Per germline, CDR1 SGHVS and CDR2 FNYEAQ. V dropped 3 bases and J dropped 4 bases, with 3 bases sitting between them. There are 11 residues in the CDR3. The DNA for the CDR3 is TGTGCCAGCAGCTTTCGAGAGACCCAGTACTTC. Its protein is CASSFRETQYF.

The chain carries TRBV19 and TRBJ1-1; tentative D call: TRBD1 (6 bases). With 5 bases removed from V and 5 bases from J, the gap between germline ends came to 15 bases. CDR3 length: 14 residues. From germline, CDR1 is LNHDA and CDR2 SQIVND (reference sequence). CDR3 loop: CASSPGAGETEAFF. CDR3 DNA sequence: TGTGCCAGTAGTCCGGGGGCAGGGGAAACTGAAGCTTTCTTT.

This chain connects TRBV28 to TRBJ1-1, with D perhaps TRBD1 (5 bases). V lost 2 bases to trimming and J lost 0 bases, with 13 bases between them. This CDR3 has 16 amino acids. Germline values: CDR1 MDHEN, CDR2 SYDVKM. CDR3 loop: CASSLGGKGMNTEAFF. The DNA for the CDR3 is TGTGCCAGCAGTTTAGGGGGGAAAGGGATGAACACTGAAGCTTTCTTT.

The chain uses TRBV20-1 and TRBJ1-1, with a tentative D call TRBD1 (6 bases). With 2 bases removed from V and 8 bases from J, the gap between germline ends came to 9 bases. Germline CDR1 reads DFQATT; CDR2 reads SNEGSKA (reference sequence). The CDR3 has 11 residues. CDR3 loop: CSARRGLEAFF. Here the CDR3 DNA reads TGCAGTGCTAGACGGGGGCTGGAAGCTTTCTTT.